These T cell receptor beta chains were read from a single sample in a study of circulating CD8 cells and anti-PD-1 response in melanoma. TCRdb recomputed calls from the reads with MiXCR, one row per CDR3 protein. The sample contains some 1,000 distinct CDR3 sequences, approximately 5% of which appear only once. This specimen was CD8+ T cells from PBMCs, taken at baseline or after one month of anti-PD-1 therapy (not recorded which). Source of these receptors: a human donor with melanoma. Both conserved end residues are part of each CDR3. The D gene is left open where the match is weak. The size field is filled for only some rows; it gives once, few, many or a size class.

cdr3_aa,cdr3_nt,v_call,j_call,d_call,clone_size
CASSSSGGLNTGELFF,TGTGCCAGCAGCTCTAGCGGGGGGCTTAACACCGGGGAGCTGTTTTTT,TRBV7-3,TRBJ2-2,TRBD2,large
CASSQYGAELGYEQYF,TGTGCCAGCAGCCAATACGGAGCGGAGTTGGGCTACGAGCAGTACTTC,TRBV4-2,TRBJ2-7,.,large
CASSLDWVVDYNSPLHF,TGTGCCAGCAGCTTAGATTGGGTGGTTGACTATAATTCACCCCTCCACTTT,TRBV7-2,TRBJ1-6,.,large
CASSPSSGRYEQYF,TGTGCCAGCAGTCCTTCTAGCGGGCGCTACGAGCAGTACTTC,TRBV28,TRBJ2-7,TRBD2,large
CATSGPRNYNEQFF,TGTGCCACCAGTGGTCCGCGTAATTACAATGAGCAGTTCTTC,TRBV24-1,TRBJ2-1,.,large
CASSELPGSSTDTQYF,TGTGCCAGCAGTGAACTCCCGGGGTCTAGCACAGATACGCAGTATTTT,TRBV2,TRBJ2-3,.,few
CSVLVNTEAFF,TGCAGCGTTTTGGTGAACACTGAAGCTTTCTTT,TRBV29-1,TRBJ1-1,.,large
CASNRAGGRETQYF,TGTGCCAGTAACCGAGCGGGGGGACGAGAGACCCAGTACTTC,TRBV19,TRBJ2-5,TRBD2,large
CASSLLAPSSYNEQFF,TGTGCCAGCAGCTTGTTGGCCCCGAGCTCCTACAATGAGCAGTTCTTC,TRBV5-5,TRBJ2-1,.,few
CASSSDSNTQYF,TGTGCCAGCAGCTCCGATAGCAATACGCAGTATTTT,TRBV7-2,TRBJ2-3,.,medium-sized
CASSEGTGDLYEQYF,TGTGCCAGCAGTGAAGGAACAGGGGATCTCTACGAGCAGTACTTC,TRBV2,TRBJ2-7,TRBD1,large
CASSSGGQGYNEQFF,TGTGCCAGCAGCTCAGGGGGACAGGGTTACAATGAGCAGTTCTTC,TRBV7-8,TRBJ2-1,TRBD1,large
CASGLGTGVNEQFF,TGTGCTAGTGGTTTGGGGACAGGGGTGAATGAGCAGTTCTTC,TRBV12-5,TRBJ2-1,TRBD1,large
CASSLSSGGSFSDTQYF,TGTGCCAGCAGCTTAAGTAGCGGGGGATCATTTTCGGATACGCAGTATTTT,TRBV13,TRBJ2-3,TRBD2,large
CASSLLAGGPFNEQFF,TGTGCCAGCAGCCTTCTAGCGGGGGGGCCTTTCAATGAGCAGTTCTTC,TRBV27,TRBJ2-1,TRBD2,large
CATRLGAYEQYF,TGTGCCACCAGACTGGGGGCCTACGAGCAGTACTTC,TRBV24-1,TRBJ2-7,.,large
CASSLTLGGYNEQFF,TGTGCCAGCAGTTTAACGTTGGGGGGATACAATGAGCAGTTCTTC,TRBV28,TRBJ2-1,.,medium-sized
CASGTGTVEQFF,TGTGCTAGTGGAACCGGGACGGTGGAGCAGTTCTTC,TRBV12-5,TRBJ2-1,.,medium-sized
CSATPEDRETGANVLTF,TGCAGTGCTACCCCGGAGGACAGGGAAACTGGGGCCAACGTCCTGACTTTC,TRBV20-1,TRBJ2-6,TRBD1,medium-sized
CASSHPSTEAFF,TGCGCCAGCAGCCACCCGTCGACTGAAGCTTTCTTT,TRBV4-1,TRBJ1-1,.,medium-sized
CASSSETSGTGAYEQYF,TGTGCCAGCAGTTCCGAAACCTCCGGGACGGGAGCCTACGAGCAGTACTTC,TRBV28,TRBJ2-7,.,medium-sized
CASSIGSFEQFF,TGTGCCAGTAGTATAGGAAGCTTTGAGCAGTTCTTC,TRBV19,TRBJ2-1,.,medium-sized
CATSSGTSHYEQYF,TGTGCCACCTCGTCCGGGACTAGTCACTACGAGCAGTACTTC,TRBV6-5,TRBJ2-7,TRBD2,medium-sized
CASSPGVGAGELFF,TGTGCCAGCAGTCCAGGTGTAGGGGCCGGGGAGCTGTTTTTT,TRBV6-5,TRBJ2-2,.,large
CASSGQGNSEAFF,TGTGCCAGCAGCGGACAGGGGAACTCTGAAGCTTTCTTT,TRBV2,TRBJ1-1,TRBD1,large
CASSILGYNEQFF,TGTGCCAGTAGTATACTGGGATACAATGAGCAGTTCTTC,TRBV19,TRBJ2-1,.,few
CATSDQTYEQYF,TGTGCCACCAGTGACCAGACCTACGAGCAGTACTTC,TRBV24-1,TRBJ2-7,.,medium-sized
CASSIGSSGGASYNEQFF,TGTGCCAGTAGTATCGGTTCTAGCGGGGGGGCCTCCTACAATGAGCAGTTCTTC,TRBV19,TRBJ2-1,TRBD2,medium-sized
CASSIAEGEAFF,TGTGCCAGTAGTATAGCAGAGGGTGAAGCTTTCTTT,TRBV19,TRBJ1-1,.,.
CASSLEYAANTGELFF,TGTGCCAGCAGCTTAGAATACGCAGCCAACACCGGGGAGCTGTTTTTT,TRBV11-3,TRBJ2-2,.,large
CASSSRVSYNEQFF,TGTGCCAGTAGTTCGCGGGTCTCCTACAATGAGCAGTTCTTC,TRBV19,TRBJ2-1,.,medium-sized
CASSPRPDGETQYF,TGTGCCAGCAGTCCCCGGCCCGACGGGGAGACCCAGTACTTC,TRBV28,TRBJ2-5,.,medium-sized
CASLPPRAPPQETQYF,TGTGCCAGCCTCCCTCCGAGGGCCCCTCCTCAAGAGACCCAGTACTTC,TRBV28,TRBJ2-5,.,.
CSARDFEGNTIYF,TGCAGTGCGCGAGATTTCGAAGGAAACACCATATATTTT,TRBV20-1,TRBJ1-3,.,few
CASRRTGSGYNEQFF,TGTGCCAGCAGGCGGACAGGGTCGGGATACAATGAGCAGTTCTTC,TRBV5-5,TRBJ2-1,TRBD1,medium-sized